This paragraph covers one T cell receptor (beta chain) sequence. Its target is not known. A multiplex PCR was run with 60 Vbeta primers and 13 Jbeta primers. Some clones are missing from TCRdb's copy, which holds only in-frame ones; the method was immunoSEQ multiplex PCR. The table includes around 140,000 clones, 70% to 80% detected once. This entry comes from a study of cytomegalovirus exposure and HLA in healthy donors. Findings and caveats of the study: Both high specificity and high sensitivity reportedly marked the classifier's diagnosis of cytomegalovirus status.

V lost 9 bases and J 0 bases, leaving 17 bases between the germline ends. Germline V gene sequence: CDR1 SGHTA, CDR2 FQGNSA. This CDR3 has 15 residues. This clonotype was sampled from a woman between 18 and 29 years old in good health and CMV-seropositive. The specimen was PBMCs. The chain has TRBV7-2 and TRBJ1-1; possibly TRBD1 for D (6 bases). This CDR3 is CASILGGRVNTEAFF. The CDR3 region has the DNA TGTGCCAGTATCTTGGGGGGGCGGGTGAACACTGAAGCTTTCTTT.